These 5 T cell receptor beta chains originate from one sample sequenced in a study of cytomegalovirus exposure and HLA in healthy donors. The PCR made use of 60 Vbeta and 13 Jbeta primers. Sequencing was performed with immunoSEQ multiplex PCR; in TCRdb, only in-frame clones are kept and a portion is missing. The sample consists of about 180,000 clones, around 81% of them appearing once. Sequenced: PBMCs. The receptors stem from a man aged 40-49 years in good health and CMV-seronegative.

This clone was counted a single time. CDR3 DNA: TGTGCCAGCAGCCTAAGGGTCGGGGCCAGGGGCGGTGGTGACACTGAAGCTTTCTTT. This codes for CASSLRVGARGGGDTEAFF. V is TRBV7-2 and J is TRBJ1-1; TRBD1 is a possible D gene (6 bases). V was shortened by 5 bases and J by 3 bases, with 28 bases between the two germline ends. Per the germline V gene, CDR1 is SGHTA and CDR2 is FQGNSA. The CDR3 runs 19 residues.

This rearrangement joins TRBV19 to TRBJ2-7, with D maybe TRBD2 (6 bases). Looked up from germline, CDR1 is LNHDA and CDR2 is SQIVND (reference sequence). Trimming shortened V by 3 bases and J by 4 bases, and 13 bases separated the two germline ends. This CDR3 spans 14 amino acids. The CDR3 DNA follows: TGTGCCAGTAGTATTAGCGGAGAGGGGTACGAGCAGTACTTC. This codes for CASSISGEGYEQYF.

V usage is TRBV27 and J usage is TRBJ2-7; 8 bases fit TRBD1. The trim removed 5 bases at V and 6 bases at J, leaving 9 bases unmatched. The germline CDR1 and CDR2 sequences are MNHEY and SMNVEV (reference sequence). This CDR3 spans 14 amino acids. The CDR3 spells CASSATGVPLEQYF. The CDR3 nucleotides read TGTGCCAGCAGTGCGACAGGGGTTCCTCTCGAGCAGTACTTC.

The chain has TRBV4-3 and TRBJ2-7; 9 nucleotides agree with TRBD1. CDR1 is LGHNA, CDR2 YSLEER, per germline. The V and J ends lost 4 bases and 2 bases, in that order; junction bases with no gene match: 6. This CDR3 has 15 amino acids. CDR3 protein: CASSPPGQGPYEQYF. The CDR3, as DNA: TGCGCCAGCAGCCCCCCGGGACAGGGACCCTACGAGCAGTACTTC.

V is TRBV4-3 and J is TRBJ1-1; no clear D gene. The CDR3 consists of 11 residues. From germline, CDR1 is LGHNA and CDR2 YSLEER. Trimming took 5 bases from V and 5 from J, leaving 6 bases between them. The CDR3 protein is CASSGPTEAFF. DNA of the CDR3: TGCGCCAGCAGCGGGCCGACTGAAGCTTTCTTT.